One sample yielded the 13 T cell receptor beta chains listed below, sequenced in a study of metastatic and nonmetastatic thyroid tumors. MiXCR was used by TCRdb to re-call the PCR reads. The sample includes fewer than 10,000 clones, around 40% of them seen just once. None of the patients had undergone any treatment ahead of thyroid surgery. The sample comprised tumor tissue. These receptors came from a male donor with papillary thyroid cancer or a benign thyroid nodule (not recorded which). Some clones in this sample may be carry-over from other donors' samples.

In DNA, the CDR3 is TGTGCCAGCAGCGTATCCGGGAAACCGGGGGAAAAACTGTTTTTT. Translated, it gives CASSVSGKPGEKLFF. The chain links TRBV7-2 to TRBJ1-4; D unclear. CDR1 SGHTA and CDR2 FQGNSA come from the germline V gene. The V end lost 5 bases, the J end lost 8 bases, and 18 bases lay between the germline ends. The CDR3 runs 15 residues.

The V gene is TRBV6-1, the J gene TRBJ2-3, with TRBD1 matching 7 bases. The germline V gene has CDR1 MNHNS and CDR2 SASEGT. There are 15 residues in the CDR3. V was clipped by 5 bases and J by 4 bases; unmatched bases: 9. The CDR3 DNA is TGTGCCAGCAGTCAGACACAGGGGAGATCAGATACGCAGTATTTT. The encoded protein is CASSQTQGRSDTQYF.

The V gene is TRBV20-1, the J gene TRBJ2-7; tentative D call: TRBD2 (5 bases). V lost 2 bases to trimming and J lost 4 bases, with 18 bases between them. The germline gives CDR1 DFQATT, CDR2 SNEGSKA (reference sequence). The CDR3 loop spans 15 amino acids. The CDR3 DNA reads TGCAGTGCTAGATCCCCCCTCGCCGGGATTTACGAGCAGTACTTC. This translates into CSARSPLAGIYEQYF.

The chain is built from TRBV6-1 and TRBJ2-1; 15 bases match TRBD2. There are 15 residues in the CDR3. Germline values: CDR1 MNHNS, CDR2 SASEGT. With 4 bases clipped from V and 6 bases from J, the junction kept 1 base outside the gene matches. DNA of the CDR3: TGTGCCAGCAGTGGGACTAGCGGGGGGGCCAATGAGCAGTTCTTC. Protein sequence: CASSGTSGGANEQFF.

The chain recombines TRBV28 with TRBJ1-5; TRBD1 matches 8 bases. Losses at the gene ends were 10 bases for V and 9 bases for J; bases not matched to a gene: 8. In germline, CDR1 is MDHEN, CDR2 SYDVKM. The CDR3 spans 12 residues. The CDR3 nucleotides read TGTGCCATCTCAGGACAGGGCCTGCCCCAGCATTTT. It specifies CAISGQGLPQHF.

The chain's CDR3 is CASTGRWREGQETQYF. The CDR3 region has the DNA TGTGCCAGCACCGGACGGTGGAGGGAGGGTCAAGAGACCCAGTACTTC. The V call is TRBV6-7, the J call TRBJ2-5; 7 bases fit TRBD2. TRBV6-7 is recorded as an ORF, its role being uncertain. Trimming took 7 bases from V and 2 from J; bases not matched to a gene: 13. This CDR3 comprises 16 residues.

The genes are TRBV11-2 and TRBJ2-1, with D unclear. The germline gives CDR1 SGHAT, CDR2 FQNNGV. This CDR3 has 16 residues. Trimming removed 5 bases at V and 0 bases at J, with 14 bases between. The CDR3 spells CASSARLGGSYNEQFF. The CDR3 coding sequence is TGTGCCAGCAGCGCACGACTCGGCGGCTCCTACAATGAGCAGTTCTTC.

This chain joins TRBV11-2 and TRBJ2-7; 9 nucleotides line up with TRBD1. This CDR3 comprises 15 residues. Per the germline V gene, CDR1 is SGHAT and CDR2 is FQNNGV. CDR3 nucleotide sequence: TGTGCGTCAAGGGGAGGACAGGGGATCTCCTACGAGCAGTACTTC. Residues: CASRGGQGISYEQYF.

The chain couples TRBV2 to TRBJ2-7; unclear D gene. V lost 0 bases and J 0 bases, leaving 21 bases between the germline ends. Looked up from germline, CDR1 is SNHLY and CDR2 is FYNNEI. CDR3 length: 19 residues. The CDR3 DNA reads TGTGCCAGCAGTGAAGCGCGGATAACAAGCCACCAAAGCTCCTACGAGCAGTACTTC. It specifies CASSEARITSHQSSYEQYF.

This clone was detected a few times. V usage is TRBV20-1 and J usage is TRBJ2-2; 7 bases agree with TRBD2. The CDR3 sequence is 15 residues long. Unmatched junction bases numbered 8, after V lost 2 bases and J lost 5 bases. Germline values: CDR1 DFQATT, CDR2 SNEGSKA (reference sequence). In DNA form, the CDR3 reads TGCAGTGCTAGAAACGGGGGGTCTCTGACCGGGGAGCTGTTTTTT. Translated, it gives CSARNGGSLTGELFF.

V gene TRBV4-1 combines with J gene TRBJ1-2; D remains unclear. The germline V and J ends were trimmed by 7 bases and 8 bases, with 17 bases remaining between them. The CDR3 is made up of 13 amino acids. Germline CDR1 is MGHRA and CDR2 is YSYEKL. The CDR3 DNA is TGCGCCAGCAACAAAATGGGCAGTTCAGGCTACACCTTC. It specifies CASNKMGSSGYTF.

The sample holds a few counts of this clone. This CDR3 is CASSLTGNWAGELFF. Written as DNA, the CDR3 is TGTGCCAGCAGCCTTACAGGGAACTGGGCCGGGGAGCTGTTTTTT. The rearrangement joins TRBV7-9 to TRBJ2-2; D possibly corresponds to TRBD1 (6 bases). Germline CDR1 reads SEHNR; CDR2 reads FQNEAQ (reference sequence). The CDR3 is 15 residues long. The germline V and J ends were trimmed by 5 bases and 6 bases, with 16 bases remaining between them. Combining the CDR3 with reference TRBV7-9 and TRBJ2-2 gives the whole variable domain DTGVSQNPRHKITKRGQNVTFRCDPISEHNRLYWYRQTLGQGPEFLTYFQNEAQLEKSRLLSDRFSAERPKGSFSTLEIQRTEQGDSAMYLCASSLTGNWAGELFFGEGSRLTVL.

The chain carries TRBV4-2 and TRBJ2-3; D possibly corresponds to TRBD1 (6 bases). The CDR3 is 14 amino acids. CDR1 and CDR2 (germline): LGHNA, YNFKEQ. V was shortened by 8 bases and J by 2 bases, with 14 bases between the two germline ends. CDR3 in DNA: TGTGCCAGCGCAAAACAGGGAAACACAGATACGCAGTATTTT. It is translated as CASAKQGNTDTQYF.